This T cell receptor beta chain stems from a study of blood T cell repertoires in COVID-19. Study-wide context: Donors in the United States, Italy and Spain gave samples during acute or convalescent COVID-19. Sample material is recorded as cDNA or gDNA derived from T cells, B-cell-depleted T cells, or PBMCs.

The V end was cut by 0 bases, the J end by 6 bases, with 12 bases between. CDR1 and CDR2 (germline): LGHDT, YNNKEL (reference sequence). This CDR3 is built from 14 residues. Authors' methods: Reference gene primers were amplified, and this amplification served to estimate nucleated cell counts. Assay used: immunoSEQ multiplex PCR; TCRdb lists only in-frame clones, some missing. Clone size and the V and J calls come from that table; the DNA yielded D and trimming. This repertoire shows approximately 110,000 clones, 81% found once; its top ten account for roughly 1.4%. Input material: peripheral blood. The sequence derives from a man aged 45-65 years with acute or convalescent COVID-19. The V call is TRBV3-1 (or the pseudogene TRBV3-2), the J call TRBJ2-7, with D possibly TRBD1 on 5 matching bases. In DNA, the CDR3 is TGTGCCAGCAGCCAAGAAGGGGCGCGAACCGAGCAGTACTTC. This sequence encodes CASSQEGARTEQYF.